This T cell receptor (beta chain) was profiled in a study of glioma-infiltrating T cells. Amplification of TCR alpha and beta CDR3 regions from RNA used iRepertoire nested multiplex PCR. TCRdb passed the multiplex PCR reads through MiXCR, listing each CDR3 protein once. Among a few thousand distinct CDR3 sequences listed, 25% to 40% were seen once. As concerns this clonotype: Its antigen is not identified.

In germline, CDR1 is WNHNN, CDR2 SYGVQD (reference sequence). The CDR3 runs 14 residues. Trimming removed 0 bases from V and 4 bases from J, with 7 bases in between. Points from the study as a whole: CDR3 overlap between tissue and blood was very small. Non-neoplastic patients had below-expected tissue-blood divergence, while all gliomas exceeded expectation.

The J gene is TRBJ1-3, the V gene TRBV10-1; D is uncertain. This TCR came from a human donor with low-grade glioma or glioblastoma, undergoing nonglioma brain surgery, or in good health (not recorded which). Input material: glioma tissue, nonneoplastic brain tissue, or PBMCs (not recorded which). The CDR3 spells CASSESGKGNTIYF. The CDR3 nucleotides are TGCGCCAGCAGTGAGTCGGGAAAAGGAAACACCATATATTTT.